These 17 T cell receptor beta chains came from one sample sequenced in a study of PD-L1 blockade in urothelial cancer. Sequencing was performed with immunoSEQ multiplex PCR; in TCRdb, only in-frame clones are kept and a portion is missing. The repertoire consists of 33,000 or so clones, with over 75% occurring once and the leading ten covering 3% to 4.5%. Sequenced material: PBMCs, taken around atezolizumab (anti-PD-L1) treatment. Receptors originate from a man aged 70-80 years with urothelial cancer.

The V call is TRBV28, the J call TRBJ2-7; possible D gene TRBD2, 5 bases. V dropped 2 bases and J dropped 0 bases, with 11 bases sitting between them. This CDR3 contains 15 residues. Germline V CDR1 and CDR2: MDHEN, SYDVKM. DNA of the CDR3: TGTGCCAGCAGTTTAGGCGGGTTAAGCTCCTACGAGCAGTACTTC. Amino acid sequence: CASSLGGLSSYEQYF.

The rearrangement links TRBV21-1 to TRBJ2-1; the table's D call of TRBD2 was not tested on the DNA. TRBV21-1 is deemed a pseudogene. The CDR3 consists of 12 residues. Written as DNA, the CDR3 is TGTGCCAGCAGCCCCCCTGACAATGAGCAGTTCTTC. Translation: CASSPPDNEQFF.

V usage is TRBV10-3 and J usage is TRBJ2-7; 11 bases match TRBD1. The CDR3 has 14 amino acids. The V segment lost 10 bases and the J segment 4 bases; nucleotides outside the gene matches: 9. Per the germline V gene, CDR1 is ENHRY and CDR2 is SYGVKD. The CDR3 DNA follows: TGTGCCACTTACGGGGACAGGGGGGGGTACGAGCAGTACTTC. Its protein is CATYGDRGGYEQYF.

This chain connects TRBV13 to TRBJ1-2, with TRBD1 identical over 11 bases. The CDR3 has 16 amino acids. Germline CDR1 PRHDT, CDR2 FYEKMQ (reference sequence). The trim removed 3 bases at V and 5 bases at J, leaving 8 bases unmatched. CDR3 sequence: CASSFDGGQGGYGYTF. The CDR3 coding sequence is TGTGCCAGCAGCTTCGACGGGGGACAGGGGGGGTATGGCTACACCTTC. Supplemented by reference TRBV13 and TRBJ1-2, the full variable domain reads AAGVIQSPRHLIKEKRETATLKCYPIPRHDTVYWYQQGPGQDPQFLISFYEKMQSDKGSIPDRFSAQQFSDYHSELNMSSLELGDSALYFCASSFDGGQGGYGYTFGSGTRLTVV.

The chain uses TRBV18 and TRBJ2-5, with 8 bases matching TRBD1. The germline CDR1 and CDR2 sequences are KGHSH and LQKENI. The V segment lost 3 bases and the J segment 4 bases; nucleotides outside the gene matches: 4. The CDR3 is 14 residues long. Here the CDR3 reads CASSPDRVRETQYF. Here the CDR3 DNA reads TGTGCCAGCTCACCGGACAGGGTGAGAGAGACCCAGTACTTC.

This chain joins TRBV5-1 and TRBJ1-2; 12 bases match TRBD1. V shed 0 bases, J shed 6 bases, and the junction held 6 bases outside the gene matches. This CDR3 is built from 16 residues. Looked up from germline, CDR1 is SGHRS and CDR2 is YFSETQ. CDR3 DNA: TGCGCCAGCAGCTTGGGGGGGACAGGGGGCGTTGATGGCTACACCTTC. This codes for CASSLGGTGGVDGYTF.

This chain links TRBV5-4 with TRBJ1-3; TRBD1 matches at 11 bases. The CDR3 sequence is 15 residues long. With V trimmed by 0 bases and J by 7 bases, 3 bases remained unmatched. Germline CDR1 SGHNT, CDR2 YYREEE (reference sequence). The CDR3, as DNA: TGTGCCAGCAGCTTGGCCGGGGACAGGGGGAACACCATATATTTT. Translation gives CASSLAGDRGNTIYF.

This rearrangement joins TRBV2 to TRBJ2-5, with 8 bases identical to TRBD2. CDR3 length: 15 residues. The junction had 12 bases not matched to a gene; V was cut back by 8 bases and J by 4 bases. The germline V gene has CDR1 SNHLY and CDR2 FYNNEI. CDR3 nucleotides: TGTGCCAGCGCCGAAAGCGGGAGATGGGGAGAGACCCAGTACTTC. Translated: CASAESGRWGETQYF.

The chain carries TRBV11-3 and TRBJ2-3; 11 bases agree with TRBD1. Germline V gene sequence: CDR1 SGHNT, CDR2 YENEEA. The CDR3 consists of 16 residues. V was pared by 6 bases and J by 6 bases, with 11 bases of the junction left unmatched. CDR3 bases: TGTGCCAGCAGTTCCGGGACAGGGGGGATATTTGATACGCAGTATTTT. It translates to CASSSGTGGIFDTQYF.

This sequence joins TRBV2 and TRBJ2-3; TRBD1 matches 8 bases. J was trimmed by 4 bases and V by 7 bases; bases with no gene match: 7. This CDR3 has 14 amino acids. Germline values: CDR1 SNHLY, CDR2 FYNNEI. The CDR3 here is CASIGQGRADTQYF. CDR3 sequence (DNA): TGTGCCAGCATAGGACAGGGCCGGGCAGATACGCAGTATTTT.

This sequence joins TRBV18 and TRBJ1-5; unclear D gene. This CDR3 region has 14 residues. V gave up 0 bases and J gave up 1 base, with 4 bases separating them. CDR1 is KGHSH, CDR2 LQKENI, per germline. The CDR3 is CASSPPGSNQPQHF. For the CDR3, the DNA is TGTGCCAGCTCACCACCGGGCAGCAATCAGCCCCAGCATTTT.

The chain links TRBV11-3 to TRBJ2-3; D might be TRBD1 (6 bases). The CDR3 extends over 14 amino acids. Germline CDR1 is SGHNT and CDR2 is YENEEA. The V gene lost 1 base and the J gene lost 1 base, with 6 bases spanning the gap. The DNA for the CDR3 is TGTGCCAGCAGCTTAGCAGGGGGCACAGATACGCAGTATTTT. Protein sequence: CASSLAGGTDTQYF.

This chain uses TRBV29-1 with TRBJ1-1; 7 nucleotides line up with TRBD1. The V segment lost 6 bases and the J segment 1 base; nucleotides outside the gene matches: 8. Germline V gene sequence: CDR1 SQVTM, CDR2 ANQGSEA. The CDR3 is 14 amino acids. CDR3: CSVRDRKTNTEAFF. DNA of the CDR3: TGCAGCGTCCGGGACAGAAAGACGAACACTGAAGCTTTCTTT.

This clone ranks as medium-sized (0.01 to 0.1%). The chain couples TRBV10-3 to TRBJ2-7, with 10 positions matching TRBD1. The trim removed 1 base at V and 6 bases at J, leaving 9 bases unmatched. The CDR3 has 16 residues. Germline V gene lookup returns CDR1 ENHRY and CDR2 SYGVKD. CDR3 region: CAISEFPGQGSGEQYF. The CDR3 DNA reads TGTGCCATCAGTGAGTTTCCGGGACAGGGGTCCGGCGAGCAGTACTTC.

The rearrangement links TRBV6-5 to TRBJ2-7; 10 positions match TRBD1. Unmatched junction bases numbered 4, after V lost 2 bases and J lost 6 bases. Germline V lookup: CDR1 MNHEY, CDR2 SVGAGI. The CDR3 totals 14 residues. The chain's CDR3 is CASSYETGGSEQYF. In DNA, the CDR3 is TGTGCCAGCAGTTACGAGACAGGGGGCTCCGAGCAGTACTTC.

CDR3 sequence: CASQQGAGGSTEAFF. DNA for the CDR3: TGTGCCAGCCAACAGGGGGCCGGGGGGAGCACTGAAGCTTTCTTT. V is TRBV7-8 and J is TRBJ1-1, with 9 bases aligning to TRBD1. With 8 bases clipped from V and 4 bases from J, the junction kept 11 bases outside the gene matches. There are 15 residues in the CDR3. Per the germline V gene, CDR1 is SGHVS and CDR2 is FQNEAQ. The complete variable domain, with remaining parts taken from reference TRBV7-8 and TRBJ1-1, reads GAGVSQSPRYKVAKRGQDVALRCDPISGHVSLFWYQQALGQGPEFLTYFQNEAQLDKSGLPSDRFFAERPEGSVSTLKIQRTQQEDSAVYLCASQQGAGGSTEAFFGQGTRLTVV.

As for this clone: The same CDR3 can be traced to other DNA sequences in this sample. J is TRBJ2-1 and V is TRBV18, with D possibly being TRBD2 (6 bases). The germline V gene has CDR1 KGHSH and CDR2 LQKENI. V was shortened by 2 bases and J by 7 bases, with 6 bases between the two germline ends. There are 12 residues in the CDR3. DNA of the CDR3: TGTGCCAGCTCACCAGGAGGGAATGAGCAGTTCTTC. Residues: CASSPGGNEQFF.